This T cell receptor beta chain was captured by sequencing in a study of blood T cell repertoires in COVID-19 (dated by TCRdb to 2020 to 2022). Study-level background: The collaborator samples originated in the United States, Italy and Spain and spanned the acute and convalescent phases of COVID-19. The material from the prospective study consisted of cDNA or gDNA derived from T cells, B-cell-depleted T cells, or PBMCs. Deeply sampled blood TCRbeta repertoires from subjects exposed to, actively infected with, or recovered from COVID-19 were included in the dataset. The repertoires were released in a freely available public database meant as a resource for research on the immune response to SARS-CoV-2. Samples were obtained from the ongoing ImmuneRACE study (first 160 participants) and from 1,000 to 1,500 subjects provided by 6 global collaborators. The sample metadata nearly always contained a de-identified subject ID, COVID-19 status, age in years and sex. HLA class I and class II types, where available, came from metadata supplied by the sample provider rather than from assay-based typing. Here is what the overall study found, with its caveats: The quantity of clinical and demographic metadata differed by source and by participant and was supplied without curation.

TCRbeta CDR3 regions were amplified from genomic DNA using the immunoSEQ Assay, a bias-controlled multiplex PCR. The study's processing was this. The number of nucleated cells in each sample was estimated from the amplification of reference gene primers within the assay. To quantify the absolute abundance of each unique TCRbeta CDR3 rearrangement, sequence reads were collapsed and filtered. For each sample, productive Simpson clonality was calculated by taking the square root of Simpson's diversity index across productive rearrangements. In TCRdb, the immuneACCESS table is reduced to in-frame sequences with V and J assigned. These tables do not hold every clone; where another copy was compared, an unresolved V gene accounts for under half, and the others remain unexplained. That table is the source of V, J and clone size, and D and trimming were worked out from the DNA. The table for this sample lists 350,000 to 450,000 clones; 85% of them were counted only once. Roughly 3.7% of the sample goes to the ten largest clones.

About this clone itself: Its binding antigen is unknown. No much larger clonotype is one base removed from it; base qualities were not supplied.

The collaborating institutions used their own protocols to collect whole blood in K2EDTA tubes. For TCRbeta analysis, collaborators shipped samples in one of three forms: frozen whole blood, isolated PBMCs, or DNA extracted from either of those sample types. Sequenced: peripheral blood. The source is a woman aged 18 to 35 with acute or convalescent COVID-19.

The nucleotide sequence is TGTGCCATCAGTGAGTCGACAGGTCGCGGTTCACCCCTCCACTTT. It translates to CAISESTGRGSPLHF. The V gene is TRBV10-3 and the J gene is TRBJ1-6; D gene: possibly TRBD1, on 6 matching bases. For CDR1 and CDR2, the germline V gene lists ENHRY and SYGVKD. The CDR3 has 15 amino acids, counting the end cysteine and phenylalanine. Only CDR3 DNA remains: 45 bases, in frame from the first base. Cut back by 0 bases and 9 bases, the V and J ends lie 12 bases apart.